This T cell receptor (beta chain) comes out of a study of radiation and T cells in renal cell carcinoma. Unmatched junction bases numbered 8, after V lost 0 bases and J lost 10 bases. Germline lookup yields CDR1 SGHNT and CDR2 YYREEE (reference sequence). CDR3 length equals 16 residues. Repertoires were generated with immunoSEQ multiplex PCR, while TCRdb's copy carries only in-frame clones and drops some. The sample holds 130,000 or so clones, approximately 82% seen once. Documented time point: baseline pretreatment blood. The treatment: 15 Gy SBRT to primary tumor, nephrectomy 4 weeks later. The sequences come from blood, collected from a patient whose treatment included radiotherapy and nephrectomy. This TCR derives from a woman aged 50 to 60 with renal cell carcinoma. The rearrangement joins TRBV5-4 to TRBJ2-1; 12 bases line up with TRBD2. CDR3 amino acids: CASSLGGETSGGEQFF. CDR3 bases: TGTGCCAGCAGCTTGGGCGGCGAGACTAGCGGGGGAGAGCAGTTCTTC. Filled out from reference TRBV5-4 and TRBJ2-1, the complete variable domain reads ETGVTQSPTHLIKTRGQQVTLRCSSQSGHNTVSWYQQALGQGPQFIFQYYREEENGRGNFPPRFSGLQFPNYSSELNVNALELDDSALYLCASSLGGETSGGEQFFGPGTRLTVL.